This TCR beta chain was documented in a study of T cells in Graves' hyperthyroidism and ophthalmopathy. This CDR3 spans 15 amino acids. The ends were cut back, 2 bases at V and 1 base at J, with 9 bases in the middle. Germline V CDR1 and CDR2: SGHVS, FQNEAQ. Worth noting for this clonotype: Its antigen is unknown.

General study findings and limits: Blood also carried most thyroid clonotypes expanded above 0.001.

RNA transcripts yielded amplified TCR beta CDR3 regions. An initial round of RT-PCR targeting the TCR CDR3 relied on the HTBI primer set. TCRdb re-called the multiplex PCR reads through MiXCR, storing one row per CDR3 protein. The repertoire holds 450,000 to 550,000 distinct CDR3 sequences, with approximately 24% as singletons. V gene TRBV7-8 combines with J gene TRBJ1-5, with D hard to call. The TCR originated in a woman aged 25-40 years with Graves' ophthalmopathy. Material: blood. The CDR3, as DNA: TGTGCCAGCAGCTTACGCGTTGACAGCAATCAGCCCCAGCATTTT. Translated, it gives CASSLRVDSNQPQHF.